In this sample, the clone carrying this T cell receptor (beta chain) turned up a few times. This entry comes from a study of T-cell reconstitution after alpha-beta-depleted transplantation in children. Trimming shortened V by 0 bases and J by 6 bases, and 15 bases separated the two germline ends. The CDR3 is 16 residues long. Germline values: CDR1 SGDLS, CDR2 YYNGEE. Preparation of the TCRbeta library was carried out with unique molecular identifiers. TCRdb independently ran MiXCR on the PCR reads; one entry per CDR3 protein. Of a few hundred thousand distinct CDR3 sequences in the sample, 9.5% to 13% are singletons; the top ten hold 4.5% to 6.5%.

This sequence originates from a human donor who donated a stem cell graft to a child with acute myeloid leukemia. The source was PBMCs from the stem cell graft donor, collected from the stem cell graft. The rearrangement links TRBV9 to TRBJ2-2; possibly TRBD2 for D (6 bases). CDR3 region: CASSVASGGFPGELFF. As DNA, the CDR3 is TGTGCCAGCAGCGTAGCGTCTGGGGGGTTCCCCGGGGAGCTGTTTTTT.